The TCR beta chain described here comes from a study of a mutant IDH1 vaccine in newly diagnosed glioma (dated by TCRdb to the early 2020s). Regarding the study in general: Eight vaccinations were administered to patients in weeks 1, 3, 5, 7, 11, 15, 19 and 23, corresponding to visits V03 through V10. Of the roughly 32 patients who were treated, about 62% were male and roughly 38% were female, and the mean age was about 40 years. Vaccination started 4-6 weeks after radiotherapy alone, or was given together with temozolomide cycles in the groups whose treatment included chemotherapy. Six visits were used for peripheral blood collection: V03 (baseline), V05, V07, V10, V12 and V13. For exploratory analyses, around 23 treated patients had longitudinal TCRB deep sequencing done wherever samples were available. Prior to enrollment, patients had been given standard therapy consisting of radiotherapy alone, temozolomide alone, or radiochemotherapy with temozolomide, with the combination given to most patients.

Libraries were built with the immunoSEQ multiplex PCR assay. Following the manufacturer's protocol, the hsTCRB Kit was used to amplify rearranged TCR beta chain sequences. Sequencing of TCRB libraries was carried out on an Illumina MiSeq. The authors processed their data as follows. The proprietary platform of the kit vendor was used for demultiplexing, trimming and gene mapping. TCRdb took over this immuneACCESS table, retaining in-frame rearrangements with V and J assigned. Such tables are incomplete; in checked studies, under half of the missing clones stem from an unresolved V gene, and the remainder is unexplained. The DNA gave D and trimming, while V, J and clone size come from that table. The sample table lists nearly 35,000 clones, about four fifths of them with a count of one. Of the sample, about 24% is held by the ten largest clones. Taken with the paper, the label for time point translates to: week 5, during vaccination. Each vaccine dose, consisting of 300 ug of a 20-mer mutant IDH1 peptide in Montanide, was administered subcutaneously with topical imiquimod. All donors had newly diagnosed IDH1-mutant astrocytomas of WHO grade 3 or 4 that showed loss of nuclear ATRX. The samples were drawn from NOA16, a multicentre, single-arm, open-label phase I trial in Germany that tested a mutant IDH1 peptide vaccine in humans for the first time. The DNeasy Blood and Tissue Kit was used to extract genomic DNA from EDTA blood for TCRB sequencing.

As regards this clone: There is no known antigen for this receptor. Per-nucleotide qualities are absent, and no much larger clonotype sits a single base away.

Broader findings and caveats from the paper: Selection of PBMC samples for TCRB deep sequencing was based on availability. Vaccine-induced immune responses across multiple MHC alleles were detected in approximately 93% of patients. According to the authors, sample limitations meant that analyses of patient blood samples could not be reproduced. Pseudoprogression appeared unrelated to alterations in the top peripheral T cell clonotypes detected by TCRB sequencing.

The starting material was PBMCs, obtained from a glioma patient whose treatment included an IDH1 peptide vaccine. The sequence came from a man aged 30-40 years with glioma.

The DNA sequence is as follows: TGCGCCAGCACCTCCCAGGGCTCCCCGTACCAAGAGACCCAGTACTTC. This codes for CASTSQGSPYQETQYF. The chain joins TRBV5-1 to TRBJ2-5, with TRBD1 as a weak D call on 5 bases. V and J lose 6 bases and 0 bases, and a span of 18 bases separates them. Based on the germline V gene, the CDR1 and CDR2 sequences are SGHRS and YFSETQ. The CDR3 spans 16 residues, from the cysteine through the phenylalanine. Only the CDR3 part of the read is kept: 48 bases, read in frame from the first base.